This is a list of T cell receptor beta chains from one sample in a study of blood T cell dynamics during melanoma immunotherapy. Sequencing used immunoSEQ multiplex PCR; TCRdb keeps in-frame clones, though not all of them. The profile covers approximately 14,000 clones, with around 86% appearing a single time and approximately 5.1% taken by the ten largest. Sequencing used blood, obtained from a patient treated with checkpoint blockade. All receptors derive from a human donor with melanoma. Both conserved end residues are part of each CDR3. A D gene is named only where the DNA matches it firmly. Rows may omit the clone size; those that give it use once, few, many or a size class.

>TRBJ2-7|few|TRBD2|TRBV7-8
TGTGCCAGCAGTGCCCAGGGGCTAGCGGGAGTGTACGAGCAGTACTTC
CASSAQGLAGVYEQYF
>TRBJ2-3|.|.|TRBV4-1
TGCGCCAGCAGCCAAGCAGGATCTAGCACAGATACGCAGTATTTT
CASSQAGSSTDTQYF
>TRBJ2-6|.|.|TRBV28
TGTGCCAGCAGTTTAGAAGGGATCGGGGCCAACGTCCTGACTTTC
CASSLEGIGANVLTF
>TRBJ2-7|.|.|TRBV7-2
TGTGCCAGCAGCTACGTGACCTTGGGGGAGCAGTACTTC
CASSYVTLGEQYF
>TRBJ2-3|.|.|TRBV11-1
TGTGCCAGCAGCTTAGATGGTTTTATAGATACGCAGTATTTT
CASSLDGFIDTQYF
>TRBJ2-1|once|TRBD2|TRBV18
TGTGCCAGCTCACCACTGTTGACTAGCGGGAAGGTGGAGCAGTTCTTC
CASSPLLTSGKVEQFF
>TRBJ1-6|.|.|TRBV12-1
TGTGCCAGCAACCAAAAATCACAGGGAGATATTAATTCACCCCTCCACTTT
CASNQKSQGDINSPLHF
>TRBJ2-5|.|.|TRBV11-1
TGTGCCAGCAGCACAACCGGGGTTCAAGAGACCCAGTACTTC
CASSTTGVQETQYF
>TRBJ1-2|few|.|TRBV21-1
TGTGCCAGCAGCACCCGGGGAAGGGGCGGACCCTTC
CASSTRGRGGPF
>TRBJ2-2|.|.|TRBV18
TGTGCCAGCTCACCCGACGGGACGAACACCGGGGAGCTGTTTTTT
CASSPDGTNTGELFF
>TRBJ1-4|.|.|TRBV4-3
TGCGCCAGCAGCCAAGGGAGGGGAGTGGGGGAAAAACTGTTTTTT
CASSQGRGVGEKLFF
>TRBJ2-7|.|.|TRBV4-1
TGCGCCAGCAGCCAAGTAGGTAACTACGAGCAGTACTTC
CASSQVGNYEQYF
>TRBJ2-7|.|.|TRBV18
TGTGCCAGCTCACCACGCGCAGGCTACGAGCAGTACTTC
CASSPRAGYEQYF
>TRBJ2-5|.|.|TRBV28
TGTGCCAGCAGTTTAAGGCAAGGGGGGAGGGAGACCCAGTACTTC
CASSLRQGGRETQYF